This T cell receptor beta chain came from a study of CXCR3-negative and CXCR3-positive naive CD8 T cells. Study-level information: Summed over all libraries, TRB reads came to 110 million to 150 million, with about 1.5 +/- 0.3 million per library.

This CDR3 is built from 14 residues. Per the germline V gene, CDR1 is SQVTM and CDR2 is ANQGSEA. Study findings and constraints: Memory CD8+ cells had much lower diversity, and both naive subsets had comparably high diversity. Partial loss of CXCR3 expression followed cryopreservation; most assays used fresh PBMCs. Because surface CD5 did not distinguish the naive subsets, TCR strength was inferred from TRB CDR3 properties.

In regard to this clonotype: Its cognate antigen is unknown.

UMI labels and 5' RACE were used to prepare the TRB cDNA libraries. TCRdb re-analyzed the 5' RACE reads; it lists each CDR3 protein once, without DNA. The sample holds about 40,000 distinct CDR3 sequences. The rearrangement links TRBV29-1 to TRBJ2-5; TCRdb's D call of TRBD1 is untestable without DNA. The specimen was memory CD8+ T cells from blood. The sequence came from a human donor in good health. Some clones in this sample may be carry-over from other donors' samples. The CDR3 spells CSVEGFGGQETQYF.